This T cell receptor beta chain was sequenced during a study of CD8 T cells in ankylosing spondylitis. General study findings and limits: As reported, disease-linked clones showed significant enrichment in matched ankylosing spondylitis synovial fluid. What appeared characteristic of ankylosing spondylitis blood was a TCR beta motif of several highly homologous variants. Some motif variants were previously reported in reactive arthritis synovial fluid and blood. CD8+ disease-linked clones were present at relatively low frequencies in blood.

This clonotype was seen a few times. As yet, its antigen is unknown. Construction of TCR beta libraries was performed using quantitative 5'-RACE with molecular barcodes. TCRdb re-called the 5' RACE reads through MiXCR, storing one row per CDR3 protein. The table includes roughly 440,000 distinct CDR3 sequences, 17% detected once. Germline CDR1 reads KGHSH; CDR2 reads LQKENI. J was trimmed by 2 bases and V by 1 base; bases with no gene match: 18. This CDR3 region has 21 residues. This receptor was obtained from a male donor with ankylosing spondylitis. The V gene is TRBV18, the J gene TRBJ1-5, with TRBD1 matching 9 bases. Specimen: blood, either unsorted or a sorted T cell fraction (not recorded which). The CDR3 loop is CASSPRSKDGTGSSGNQPQHF. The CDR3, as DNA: TGTGCCAGCTCACCACGGTCAAAAGATGGGACAGGGAGTTCGGGCAATCAGCCCCAGCATTTT. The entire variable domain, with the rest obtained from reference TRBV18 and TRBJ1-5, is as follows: NAGVMQNPRHLVRRRGQEARLRCSPMKGHSHVYWYRQLPEEGLKFMVYLQKENIIDESGMPKERFSAEFPKEGPSILRIQQVVRGDSAAYFCASSPRSKDGTGSSGNQPQHFGDGTRLSIL.